These 11 T cell receptor beta chains originate from one sample sequenced in a study of early T cells in non-severe SARS-CoV-2 infection. One entry per CDR3 protein, called by TCRdb with MiXCR from the 5' RACE reads. Altogether about 56,000 distinct CDR3 sequences are present, around 16% being singletons, with the ten largest covering roughly 3.9%. The sequenced sample was whole blood, obtained at baseline. The receptors were sampled from an adult who was a healthcare worker with PCR-confirmed SARS-CoV-2 infection or an uninfected control (not recorded which).

This clonotype came up a few times. The CDR3 region is CASSSPGTREQYF. CDR3 nucleotide sequence: TGTGCCAGCAGCTCACCCGGGACCCGCGAGCAGTACTTC. This chain uses TRBV7-2 with TRBJ2-7; possibly TRBD1 or TRBD2 for D (5 bases each). CDR3 length: 13 amino acids. The germline V gene encodes CDR1 SGHTA and CDR2 FQGNSA. The V and J ends lost 4 bases and 6 bases respectively, with 13 bases between them.

A few counts support this clonotype. V usage is TRBV7-2 and J usage is TRBJ2-5; 7 bases map to TRBD2. Per the germline V gene, CDR1 is SGHTA and CDR2 is FQGNSA. After removal of 1 base from V and 3 bases from J, the junction contained 2 bases not matched to a gene. This CDR3 region has 14 residues. The CDR3 DNA sequence: TGTGCCAGCAGCTTAGAGCGGGGAAAAGAGACCCAGTACTTC. Encoded protein: CASSLERGKETQYF.

The V gene is TRBV27, the J gene TRBJ1-5; 9 bases agree with TRBD1. The V gene's germline CDR1 is MNHEY and CDR2 SMNVEV (reference sequence). Germline trimming cut 7 bases from V and 5 bases from J; bases unmatched to any gene: 6. CDR3 length: 14 residues. CDR3 residues: CASKQTGGHQPQHF. The CDR3 nucleotides are TGTGCCAGCAAACAGACAGGGGGACATCAGCCCCAGCATTTT.

This clonotype was seen at least ten times. V is TRBV20-1 and J is TRBJ2-3; D may match TRBD1 or TRBD2 (5 bases each). CDR3 length equals 16 residues. CDR1 is DFQATT and CDR2 is SNEGSKA in the germline V gene (reference sequence). V was cut by 0 bases and J by 0 bases, with 13 bases left in between. In DNA form, the CDR3 reads TGCAGTGCTAGAGATGCGGAGCGGACAAGCACAGATACGCAGTATTTT. As protein: CSARDAERTSTDTQYF.

The chain combines TRBV7-6 with TRBJ2-7; D gene unclear. V shed 1 base and J shed 6 bases, with 10 bases lying between them. The CDR3 is 13 amino acids. CDR1 and CDR2 from the germline V gene are SGHVS and FNYEAQ. CDR3 in DNA: TGTGCCAGCAGCTTAGAGTGGAGTGGCGAGCAGTACTTC. Protein: CASSLEWSGEQYF. Full variable domain (missing parts from reference TRBV7-6 and TRBJ2-7): GAGVSQSPRYKVTKRGQDVALRCDPISGHVSLYWYRQALGQGPEFLTYFNYEAQQDKSGLPNDRFSAERPEGSISTLTIQRTEQRDSAMYRCASSLEWSGEQYFGPGTRLTVT.

This clonotype came up a few times. The rearrangement links TRBV5-1 to TRBJ2-3, with TRBD2 as a possible D gene (5 bases). The CDR3 totals 14 residues. Germline V CDR1 and CDR2: SGHRS, YFSETQ. V was pared by 0 bases and J by 3 bases, with 8 bases between. In DNA form, the CDR3 reads TGCGCCAGCAGCTTGGAACCGGGGACAGATACGCAGTATTTT. Its protein is CASSLEPGTDTQYF.

The V gene is TRBV18, the J gene TRBJ1-1; D uncertain. In germline, CDR1 is KGHSH, CDR2 LQKENI. Trimming took off 1 base at V and 2 bases at J, with 8 bases between the two ends. The CDR3 totals 14 residues. The CDR3 DNA sequence: TGTGCCAGCTCACCACTTAACAGTAACACTGAAGCTTTCTTT. It yields the protein CASSPLNSNTEAFF.

CDR3 protein: CASSYQGTGTGELFF. CDR3 sequence (DNA): TGTGCCAGCAGTTACCAAGGGACGGGAACCGGGGAGCTGTTTTTT. The rearrangement links TRBV6-2 or TRBV6-3 to TRBJ2-2; the D gene could be TRBD1 or TRBD2 (5 bases each). The V gene lost 2 bases and the J gene lost 5 bases, with 12 bases spanning the gap. The CDR3 runs 15 residues. Germline-derived CDR1 and CDR2 are MNHEY and SVGEGT.

This clonotype came up a few times. V is TRBV2 and J is TRBJ2-5, with 8 bases lining up with TRBD2. Germline V gene data show CDR1 as SNHLY and CDR2 as FYNNEI. The CDR3 is 17 amino acids. J was trimmed by 1 base and V by 8 bases; bases with no gene match: 15. CDR3 nucleotides: TGTGCCAGCGTGCTGAGGTGGTTAGCGGGAATCCAAGAGACCCAGTACTTC. Its translation is CASVLRWLAGIQETQYF.

The chain links TRBV5-1 to TRBJ2-6; D uncertain. The CDR3 is 15 amino acids. V was pared by 0 bases and J by 4 bases, with 8 bases between. Per the germline V gene, CDR1 is SGHRS and CDR2 is YFSETQ. The CDR3 loop reads CASSLDPSGANVLTF. CDR3 DNA sequence: TGCGCCAGCAGCTTGGATCCATCCGGGGCCAACGTCCTGACTTTC. The full variable domain, rest sourced from reference TRBV5-1 and TRBJ2-6, is KAGVTQTPRYLIKTRGQQVTLSCSPISGHRSVSWYQQTPGQGLQFLFEYFSETQRNKGNFPGRFSGRQFSNSRSEMNVSTLELGDSALYLCASSLDPSGANVLTFGAGSRLTVL.

Of note for this clonotype: A read error may explain this, as a much larger clone is one base away. The rearrangement joins TRBV7-2 to TRBJ1-3; the D is unclear. V shed 1 base and J shed 0 bases, with 4 bases lying between them. The CDR3 is made up of 14 amino acids. Germline-derived CDR1 and CDR2 are SGHTA and FQGNSA. In DNA form, the CDR3 reads TGTGCCAGCAGCTTAGGAAACTCTGGAAACACCATATATTTT. Amino acids: CASSLGNSGNTIYF.